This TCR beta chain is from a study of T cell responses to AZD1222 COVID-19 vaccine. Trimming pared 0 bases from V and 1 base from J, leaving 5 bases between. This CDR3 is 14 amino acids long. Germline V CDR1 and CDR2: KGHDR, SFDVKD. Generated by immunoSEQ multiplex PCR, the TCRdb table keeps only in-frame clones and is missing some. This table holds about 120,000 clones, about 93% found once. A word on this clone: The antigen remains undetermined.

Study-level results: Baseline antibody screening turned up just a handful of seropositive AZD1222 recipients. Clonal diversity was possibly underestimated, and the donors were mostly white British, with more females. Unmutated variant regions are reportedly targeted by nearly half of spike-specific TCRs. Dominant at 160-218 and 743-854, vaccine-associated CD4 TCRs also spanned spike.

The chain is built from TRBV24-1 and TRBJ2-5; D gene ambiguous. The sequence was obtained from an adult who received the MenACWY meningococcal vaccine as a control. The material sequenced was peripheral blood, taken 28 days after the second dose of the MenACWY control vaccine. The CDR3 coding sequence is TGTGCCACCAGTGATTTGAAAACCCAAGAGACCCAGTACTTC. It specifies CATSDLKTQETQYF.